What follows are 4 T cell receptor beta chains derived from one specimen sequenced in a study of blood T cell repertoires in COVID-19. Only in-frame clones appear in the TCRdb table, and some are missing; sequencing was by immunoSEQ multiplex PCR. The sample lists approximately 280,000 clones, roughly 87% occurring once. The specimen sequenced was PBMCs or T cells enriched from blood (not recorded which). All receptors come from a woman between 35 and 50 years old who had recovered from COVID-19.

This rearrangement joins TRBV28 to TRBJ2-3; tentatively, D is TRBD2 (6 bases). This CDR3 is built from 15 residues. Per germline, CDR1 MDHEN and CDR2 SYDVKM. The CDR3 DNA is TGTGCTAGCTCCACGGCCGGGATAGCGGCAGATACGCAGTATTTT. Translated, it gives CASSTAGIAADTQYF.

This clone was counted a few times. This chain connects TRBV7-6 to TRBJ2-2; TRBD2 matches 7 bases. The CDR3 has 14 residues. CDR1 is SGHVS and CDR2 is FNYEAQ in the germline V gene. The trim removed 5 bases at V and 7 bases at J, leaving 7 bases unmatched. CDR3: CASSVRLAGGELFF. The CDR3 DNA is TGTGCCAGCAGCGTAAGACTAGCTGGCGGGGAGCTGTTTTTT.

Note on this clone: The same CDR3 arises from other DNA sequences in this sample as well. This chain connects TRBV7-2 to TRBJ1-2; 8 bases line up with TRBD1. CDR3 length: 13 residues. The trim removed 4 bases at V and 8 bases at J, leaving 6 bases unmatched. The germline gives CDR1 SGHTA, CDR2 FQGNSA. The CDR3 spells CASSSGQGWGYTF. The CDR3 coding sequence is TGTGCCAGCAGCTCCGGACAGGGCTGGGGCTACACCTTC.

The J gene is TRBJ2-3, the V gene TRBV21-1; the D call of TRBD1 is as the table states it, not checked on the DNA. TRBV21-1 is a known pseudogene. The CDR3 sequence is 13 residues long. CDR3 DNA: TGTGCCAGCAGCAAAAGGACAGGGAATACGCAGTATTTT. This encodes CASSKRTGNTQYF.